This note documents a single TCR beta chain sequence. Antigen: not known. Other DNA sequences in this sample translate to the same CDR3. These data originate in a study of shared clonotypes between healthy human individuals. CDR3 size: 13 residues. V shed 1 base and J shed 10 bases, with 11 bases lying between them. The germline V gene encodes CDR1 SGHDN and CDR2 FVKESK. CD45RO-negative, CCR7-selected cells formed the naive CD8 fraction, which excluded terminally differentiated effector memory CD45RA+ cells. Study results and caveats: Memory subsets generally showed smaller estimated richness than naive subsets did.

Clones were read by immunoSEQ multiplex PCR, and TCRdb kept only the in-frame ones, dropping some. This sample carries about 2.1 million clones, over 85% of them seen once, and the ten largest clones take 1.5% to 2%. Sequencing was performed on naive CD8+ T cells from PBMCs. V usage is TRBV14 and J usage is TRBJ2-1, with unresolved D. The TCR was taken from a man between 18 and 35 years old in good health. Some clones in this sample may be carry-over from other donors' samples. The CDR3 loop is CASSQGLRSEQFF. CDR3 coding DNA: TGTGCCAGCAGCCAAGGTTTAAGGTCCGAGCAGTTCTTC.